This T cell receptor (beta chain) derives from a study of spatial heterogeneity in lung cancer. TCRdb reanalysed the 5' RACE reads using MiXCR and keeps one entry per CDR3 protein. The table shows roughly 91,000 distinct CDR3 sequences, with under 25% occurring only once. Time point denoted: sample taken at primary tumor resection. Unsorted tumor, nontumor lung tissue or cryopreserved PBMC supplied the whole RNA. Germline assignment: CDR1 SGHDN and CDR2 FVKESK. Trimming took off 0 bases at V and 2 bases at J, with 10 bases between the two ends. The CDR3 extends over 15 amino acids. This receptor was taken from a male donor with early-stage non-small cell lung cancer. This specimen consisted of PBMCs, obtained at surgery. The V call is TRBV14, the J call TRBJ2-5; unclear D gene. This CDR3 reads CASSQDGRPQETQYF. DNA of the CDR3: TGTGCCAGCAGCCAAGACGGGCGTCCTCAAGAGACCCAGTACTTC.